Listed below are T cell receptor beta chains from one sample, sequenced in a study of shared clonotypes between healthy human individuals. Libraries were prepared by immunoSEQ multiplex PCR; TCRdb keeps only in-frame clonotypes and omits some of them. The table records 1,100,000 or so clones, around 78% of them present only once. Sequencing used memory CD4+ T cells from PBMCs. The source of these receptors is a young man in good health. Some clones in this sample may be carry-over from other donors' samples. CDR3s include the opening cysteine and the closing phenylalanine or tryptophan. The D gene is left open where the match is weak. Some rows have no size entry. The others give once, few or many, or a class for an expanded clone.

d_call	v_call	cdr3_length	clone_size	j_call	cdr3_aa	cdr3_nt
.	TRBV2	14	.	TRBJ2-5	CASSGSGTKETQYF	TGTGCCAGCAGTGGAAGTGGTACCAAAGAGACCCAGTACTTC
.	TRBV18	13	.	TRBJ1-4	CASSPSSNEKLFF	TGTGCCAGCTCACCATCCAGTAATGAAAAACTGTTTTTT
.	TRBV5-1	13	.	TRBJ2-1	CASNPINDNEQFF	TGCGCCAGCAACCCCATCAATGACAATGAGCAGTTCTTC
TRBD1	TRBV27	14	.	TRBJ2-7	CASSDRDRGSEQYF	TGTGCCAGCAGCGACCGGGACAGGGGGTCCGAGCAGTACTTC
TRBD1	TRBV7-9	18	.	TRBJ1-5	CASSRGTGDAGSNQPQHF	TGTGCCAGCAGTCGAGGGACAGGGGATGCCGGAAGCAATCAGCCCCAGCATTTT
TRBD1	TRBV18	14	.	TRBJ1-1	CASSPQTGENEAFF	TGTGCCAGCTCACCACAGACAGGGGAGAATGAAGCTTTCTTT
TRBD2	TRBV6-4	17	few	TRBJ2-1	CASSQDPGLAGLHEQFF	TGTGCCAGCAGTCAAGACCCGGGACTAGCGGGACTACATGAGCAGTTCTTC
TRBD1	TRBV11-2	14	.	TRBJ2-7	CASSPRDRAYEQYF	TGTGCCAGCAGCCCGAGGGACAGGGCCTACGAGCAGTACTTC
.	TRBV28	16	few	TRBJ1-5	CASSFSVSSGNQPQHF	TGTGCCAGCAGTTTTTCTGTTTCGAGCGGCAATCAGCCCCAGCATTTT
.	TRBV5-1	14	few	TRBJ2-3	CASSFYSGADTQYF	TGCGCCAGCAGCTTCTATTCGGGAGCAGATACGCAGTATTTT
.	TRBV28	12	.	TRBJ1-1	CASRYHSTEAFF	TGTGCCAGCAGGTACCATAGCACTGAAGCTTTCTTT
.	TRBV5-6	17	.	TRBJ1-4	CASSLAFWTGSNEKLFF	TGTGCCAGCAGCTTGGCATTTTGGACGGGTTCTAATGAAAAACTGTTTTTT
TRBD1	TRBV27	13	.	TRBJ2-2	CASSLNRGGELFF	TGTGCCAGCAGTTTAAACAGGGGCGGGGAGCTGTTTTTT
TRBD2	TRBV11-2	18	.	TRBJ2-3	CASSSGTSGGWRPDTQYF	TGTGCCAGCAGCTCTGGGACTAGCGGGGGGTGGAGGCCAGATACGCAGTATTTT
.	TRBV7-9	13	.	TRBJ2-7	CASSLAGAYEQYF	TGTGCCAGCAGCTTAGCAGGAGCCTACGAGCAGTACTTC
.	TRBV5-4	16	.	TRBJ2-1	CASSSGVGIRINEQFF	TGTGCCAGCAGCTCAGGGGTAGGGATTAGGATCAATGAGCAGTTCTTC
.	TRBV2	14	.	TRBJ1-5	CASSPGGSNQPQHF	TGTGCCAGCAGTCCGGGGGGAAGCAATCAGCCCCAGCATTTT
.	TRBV4-1	15	.	TRBJ2-2	CASSVVGTNTGELFF	TGCGCCAGCAGCGTGGTAGGAACGAACACCGGGGAGCTGTTTTTT
TRBD1	TRBV27	15	.	TRBJ2-7	CASSLSGQDSYEQYF	TGTGCCAGCAGTTTATCGGGACAGGACTCCTACGAGCAGTACTTC
.	TRBV30	12	few	TRBJ1-1	CAWSPWGTEAFF	TGTGCCTGGAGCCCCTGGGGTACTGAAGCTTTCTTT
TRBD1	TRBV28	16	.	TRBJ2-7	CASSLQRTGFGGEQYF	TGTGCCAGCAGTTTACAGCGGACAGGGTTTGGTGGCGAGCAGTACTTC
.	TRBV2	11	.	TRBJ2-1	CASSSGNEQFF	TGTGCCAGCAGTTCGGGGAATGAGCAGTTCTTC
.	TRBV7-2	14	.	TRBJ1-5	CASSLDKGMVPQHF	TGTGCCAGCAGTCTTGATAAAGGGATGGTGCCCCAGCATTTT